What follows is one T cell receptor (beta chain) and its context. Method: immunoSEQ multiplex PCR; TCRdb's copy keeps in-frame clones and lacks some. The sample lists about 12,000 clones; around 66% were seen once. Germline lookup yields CDR1 LGHNA and CDR2 YNFKEQ. V shed 3 bases and J shed 8 bases, with 14 bases lying between them. The CDR3 totals 14 residues. The data stem from a study of neoadjuvant anti-PD-1 for oral cavity cancer. Study background: Nivolumab at 3 mg/kg was mostly given biweekly, three to four doses, pre-surgery.

This rearrangement joins TRBV4-2 to TRBJ2-1, with D perhaps TRBD2 (5 bases). The sequence was collected from a person between 40 and 79 years old with oral cavity squamous cell carcinoma. The specimen was PBMCs, collected before nivolumab (anti-PD-1) treatment. The CDR3 protein is CASSQATSIDEQFF. As DNA, the CDR3 is TGTGCCAGCAGCCAGGCAACTAGTATAGATGAGCAGTTCTTC.